The next 8 T cell receptor beta chains were all read from a single sample in a study of T cells in tumors after PD-1 blockade. This table comes from immunoSEQ multiplex PCR, and its TCRdb copy is limited to in-frame clones, with some not included. The repertoire holds more than 40,000 clones, with about 85% as singletons. Source: PBMCs, taken before anti-PD-1 treatment. Receptors were obtained from a human donor with basal cell carcinoma.

V and J are TRBV10-3 and TRBJ1-1; possibly TRBD1 for D (6 bases). Trimming took 4 bases from V and 6 from J, leaving 15 bases between them. Germline V lookup: CDR1 ENHRY, CDR2 SYGVKD. This CDR3 spans 14 amino acids. The DNA of the CDR3 is TGTGCCATCAGTGGCTATCAGGGGAAGTCTGAAGCTTTCTTT. Encoded protein: CAISGYQGKSEAFF.

The chain recombines TRBV28 with TRBJ2-5, with TRBD1 as a possible D gene (6 bases). CDR1 and CDR2 from the germline V gene are MDHEN and SYDVKM. V was cut by 8 bases and J by 5 bases, with 12 bases left in between. The CDR3 sequence is 12 residues long. For the CDR3, the DNA is TGTGCCAGCGGGGGCCCGAGGGAGACCCAGTACTTC. This sequence encodes CASGGPRETQYF.

The chain recombines TRBV18 with TRBJ1-1; maybe TRBD1 (5 bases). This CDR3 has 16 residues. Germline CDR1 KGHSH, CDR2 LQKENI. V was clipped by 1 base and J by 2 bases, with 14 bases between them. The CDR3 protein is CASSPLRQTRNTEAFF. The CDR3 coding sequence is TGTGCCAGCTCACCACTTCGACAGACCCGAAACACTGAAGCTTTCTTT.

This chain connects TRBV2 to TRBJ1-2; the match to TRBD1 covers 9 bases. The CDR3 extends over 14 amino acids. Trimming at V came to 11 bases and at J to 8 bases, leaving 15 bases not matched to a gene. Germline assignment: CDR1 SNHLY and CDR2 FYNNEI. The CDR3 protein is CADSGTGKIWGYTF. As DNA, the CDR3 is TGTGCCGACTCCGGGACAGGGAAAATTTGGGGCTACACCTTC.

By share of the sample, this clone is medium-sized (0.01 to 0.1%). The chain carries TRBV18 and TRBJ1-1; D not certain. The V end was cut by 4 bases, the J end by 1 base, with 7 bases between. The CDR3 covers 13 residues. Germline V lookup: CDR1 KGHSH, CDR2 LQKENI. CDR3 coding DNA: TGTGCCAGCTCACGGGCGGAGAACACTGAAGCTTTCTTT. It codes for CASSRAENTEAFF.

This clone showed up just a few times. This sequence joins TRBV18 and TRBJ1-2, with D possibly being TRBD1 (5 bases). V lost 2 bases, J lost 2 bases, and 9 bases lay in between. The CDR3 runs to 14 residues. Germline lookup yields CDR1 KGHSH and CDR2 LQKENI. CDR3 protein: CASSPGTDNYGYTF. The CDR3 bases are TGTGCCAGCTCACCAGGGACCGACAACTATGGCTACACCTTC. Using reference TRBV18 and TRBJ1-2 for the parts outside the CDR3, the full variable domain is NAGVMQNPRHLVRRRGQEARLRCSPMKGHSHVYWYRQLPEEGLKFMVYLQKENIIDESGMPKERFSAEFPKEGPSILRIQQVVRGDSAAYFCASSPGTDNYGYTFGSGTRLTVV.

This rearrangement joins TRBV12-5 to TRBJ1-2; D remains ambiguous. Germline V gene sequence: CDR1 LGHNT, CDR2 FRNRAP. CDR3 length: 13 residues. Trimming left V 5 bases short and J 5 bases short, with 12 bases between. As DNA, the CDR3 is TGTGCTAGTGGTACCTCGGTAGGGTATGGCTACACCTTC. Protein: CASGTSVGYGYTF.

This sequence joins TRBV3-1 (or the pseudogene TRBV3-2) and TRBJ2-1; D could derive from TRBD1 or TRBD2 (5 bases each). V lost 4 bases to trimming and J lost 0 bases, with 10 bases between them. Looked up from germline, CDR1 is LGHDT and CDR2 is YNNKEL (reference sequence). The CDR3 length is 15 residues. CDR3 sequence reads: CASSRDERSYNEQFF. The CDR3 DNA reads as TGTGCCAGCAGCCGGGACGAGCGCTCCTACAATGAGCAGTTCTTC.